The 21 T cell receptor beta chains below all came from one sample that was sequenced in a study of blood T cell repertoires in COVID-19. Sequenced by immunoSEQ multiplex PCR; TCRdb stores in-frame clones only, minus some. The table includes 250,000 or so clones, nearly 90% detected once. Sequencing was done on a sample of PBMCs or T cells enriched from blood (not recorded which). These receptors came from a man aged 25-45 years who had recovered from COVID-19.

The chain joins TRBV29-1 to TRBJ1-2; no clear D gene. Between the trimmed V and J ends, which lost 3 bases and 8 bases, there was a span of 10 bases. Looked up from germline, CDR1 is SQVTM and CDR2 is ANQGSEA. This CDR3 is 11 amino acids long. The CDR3 nucleotides read TGCAGCGTTGATCCGGAGCTGGGCTACACCTTC. Protein sequence: CSVDPELGYTF.

V is TRBV21-1 and J is TRBJ2-1; TRBD1 is taken as the D call from the table, unchecked against the DNA. TRBV21-1 is a known pseudogene. This CDR3 has 19 residues. CDR3 sequence reads: CASSKESTTGTGVEEVQFF. CDR3 DNA sequence: TGTGCCAGCAGCAAAGAGTCGACCACCGGGACAGGGGTTGAGGAGGTACAGTTCTTC.

The chain is built from TRBV5-1 and TRBJ1-4, with 7 bases identical to TRBD1. V shed 4 bases and J 0 bases; nucleotides not matched to a gene: 9. CDR1 and CDR2 from the germline V gene are SGHRS and YFSETQ. The CDR3 covers 17 residues. The chain's CDR3 is CASSPRVQGTTNEKLFF. Written as DNA, the CDR3 is TGCGCCAGCAGCCCGCGGGTACAGGGGACAACTAATGAAAAACTGTTTTTT.

V usage is TRBV28 and J usage is TRBJ1-2; 7 bases are shared with TRBD1. Trimming at V came to 5 bases and at J to 2 bases, leaving 5 bases not matched to a gene. The CDR3 has 14 residues. CDR1 is MDHEN, CDR2 SYDVKM, per germline. The CDR3 protein is CASSRRQGNYGYTF. The CDR3 nucleotides read TGTGCCAGCAGTAGGCGACAGGGAAACTATGGCTACACCTTC.

The chain carries TRBV7-8 and TRBJ2-1; 11 positions agree with TRBD2. The ends lost 4 bases at V and 7 bases at J; junction bases unmatched: 6. There are 15 residues in the CDR3. Germline loops: CDR1 SGHVS, CDR2 FQNEAQ. Here the CDR3 reads CASSSTSGRGNEQFF. Here the CDR3 DNA reads TGTGCCAGCAGCTCAACTAGCGGGAGAGGTAATGAGCAGTTCTTC.

In this sample, this clone turned up a few times. V is TRBV19 and J is TRBJ1-5; 7 bases match TRBD1. The CDR3 is made up of 14 amino acids. J lost 4 bases, V lost 6 bases, and 6 bases had no gene match. Germline V CDR1 and CDR2: LNHDA, SQIVND (reference sequence). CDR3 bases: TGTGCCAGTAGCTTCCAGGGGGTTAATCAGCCCCAGCATTTT. Translation gives CASSFQGVNQPQHF.

The chain has TRBV27 and TRBJ2-7, with D perhaps matching TRBD2 (5 bases). This CDR3 has 15 amino acids. The V end was cut by 3 bases, the J end by 3 bases, with 15 bases between. The V gene's germline CDR1 is MNHEY and CDR2 SMNVEV (reference sequence). CDR3 sequence: CASSLDSSSLYEQYF. CDR3 sequence (DNA): TGTGCCAGCAGTTTGGACTCATCTTCCCTCTACGAGCAGTACTTC.

This chain connects TRBV19 to TRBJ2-7; D is unclear. This CDR3 has 13 residues. CDR1 is LNHDA, CDR2 SQIVND, per germline (reference sequence). Trimming took 0 bases from V and 3 from J, leaving 6 bases between them. This CDR3 is CASSIDPNYEQYF. For the CDR3, the DNA is TGTGCCAGTAGTATAGATCCCAACTACGAGCAGTACTTC.

The J gene is TRBJ2-1, the V gene TRBV18, with 9 bases matching TRBD2. V trimming: 0 bases; J trimming: 7 bases; junction bases outside the gene matches: 7. CDR1 is KGHSH and CDR2 is LQKENI in the germline V gene. This CDR3 is 16 amino acids long. The CDR3 loop is CASSPPGSGSRNEQFF. The CDR3 nucleotides are TGTGCCAGCTCACCACCGGGTAGCGGGAGTAGGAATGAGCAGTTCTTC.

V is TRBV5-1 and J is TRBJ2-3; D perhaps matches TRBD2 (6 bases). V lost 5 bases to trimming and J lost 0 bases, with 19 bases between them. Germline CDR1 is SGHRS and CDR2 is YFSETQ. This CDR3 has 17 amino acids. In nucleotides, the CDR3 is TGCGCCAGCAGGGAGTCGGAGGGGCCTATCAGCACAGATACGCAGTATTTT. This translates into CASRESEGPISTDTQYF. Filled out from reference TRBV5-1 and TRBJ2-3, the complete variable domain reads KAGVTQTPRYLIKTRGQQVTLSCSPISGHRSVSWYQQTPGQGLQFLFEYFSETQRNKGNFPGRFSGRQFSNSRSEMNVSTLELGDSALYLCASRESEGPISTDTQYFGPGTRLTVL.

CDR3 nucleotide sequence: TGTGCCAGCAGTTACCACCTGGACACCTACGAGCAGTACTTC. Its protein product is CASSYHLDTYEQYF. The gene calls are TRBV6-5 and TRBJ2-7; possible D gene TRBD1, 5 bases. Germline V gene data show CDR1 as MNHEY and CDR2 as SVGAGI. The V end lost 2 bases, the J end lost 2 bases, and 10 bases lay between the germline ends. This CDR3 spans 14 amino acids.

CDR3 sequence (DNA): TGTGCCAGCAGCTTAGCCGTGGAAGCTTTCTTT. Amino acid sequence: CASSLAVEAFF. This chain links TRBV13 with TRBJ1-1; D gene uncertain. CDR1 and CDR2 from the germline V gene are PRHDT and FYEKMQ (reference sequence). The CDR3 totals 11 residues. Between the trimmed V and J ends, which lost 1 base and 8 bases, there was a span of 5 bases. The full variable domain, with the rest looked up from reference TRBV13 and TRBJ1-1, is AAGVIQSPRHLIKEKRETATLKCYPIPRHDTVYWYQQGPGQDPQFLISFYEKMQSDKGSIPDRFSAQQFSDYHSELNMSSLELGDSALYFCASSLAVEAFFGQGTRLTVV.

This chain connects TRBV7-2 to TRBJ2-7; TRBD2 matches at 10 bases. Germline V gene lookup returns CDR1 SGHTA and CDR2 FQGNSA. The ends lost 2 bases at V and 5 bases at J; junction bases unmatched: 12. The CDR3 totals 17 residues. The CDR3 nucleotides are TGTGCCAGCAGCTTACAGCGGGGGGGTAGGAGTGGGAACGAGCAGTACTTC. It encodes CASSLQRGGRSGNEQYF.

The chain recombines TRBV11-1 with TRBJ2-3, with 13 positions matching TRBD2. Germline loops: CDR1 SGHAT, CDR2 FQDESV (reference sequence). The junction had 3 bases not matched to a gene; V was cut back by 0 bases and J by 6 bases. The CDR3 is made up of 16 amino acids. The CDR3, as DNA: TGTGCCAGCAGCTTAGCGGGACTAGCGGGAATGGATACGCAGTATTTT. Translated, it gives CASSLAGLAGMDTQYF.

The chain is built from TRBV2 and TRBJ1-2; D may be TRBD1 (6 bases). This CDR3 region has 15 residues. Germline V gene lookup returns CDR1 SNHLY and CDR2 FYNNEI. Between the trimmed V and J ends, which lost 5 bases and 4 bases, there was a span of 17 bases. CDR3 nucleotide sequence: TGTGCCAGCAGTCCACAGGGAATTATCGGCTATGGCTACACCTTC. Translated: CASSPQGIIGYGYTF.

This sequence joins TRBV5-1 and TRBJ1-4; D perhaps matches TRBD1 (6 bases). CDR3 size: 15 residues. Germline-derived CDR1 and CDR2 are SGHRS and YFSETQ. The V and J ends lost 6 bases and 4 bases respectively, with 16 bases between them. CDR3 bases: TGCGCCAGCACCCTACAGGGATTGTTTAATGAAAAACTGTTTTTT. It specifies CASTLQGLFNEKLFF.

This clone turned up a few times. This chain connects TRBV5-6 to TRBJ1-3; 9 positions match TRBD1. Per germline, CDR1 SGHDT and CDR2 YYEEEE. This CDR3 is built from 15 residues. Unmatched junction bases numbered 8, after V lost 3 bases and J lost 7 bases. This CDR3 reads CASSWDRDFRNTIYF. The CDR3 DNA follows: TGTGCCAGCAGCTGGGACAGGGATTTTCGGAACACCATATATTTT.

The chain couples TRBV6-5 to TRBJ1-4, with a possible D match to TRBD1 (5 bases). Germline V CDR1 and CDR2: MNHEY, SVGAGI. There are 15 residues in the CDR3. V gave up 2 bases and J gave up 2 bases, with 9 bases separating them. The CDR3 region is CASSYGAGTNEKLFF. DNA for the CDR3: TGTGCCAGCAGTTACGGGGCAGGTACTAATGAAAAACTGTTTTTT.

The chain is built from TRBV7-2 and TRBJ1-1; D may be TRBD1 (6 bases). Looked up from germline, CDR1 is SGHTA and CDR2 is FQGNSA. Trimming shortened V by 5 bases and J by 0 bases, and 16 bases separated the two germline ends. The CDR3 has 16 residues. Written as DNA, the CDR3 is TGTGCCAGCAGCCCCCGGGGGGGACAAATGAACACTGAAGCTTTCTTT. This encodes CASSPRGGQMNTEAFF.

This chain links TRBV18 with TRBJ2-1; the match to TRBD2 covers 12 bases. CDR3 length: 15 amino acids. V dropped 5 bases and J dropped 8; count of bases not matched to a gene: 7. Germline loops: CDR1 KGHSH, CDR2 LQKENI. CDR3 nucleotides: TGTGCCAGCTCAACTTCTAGCGGGGGGGCATATGAGCAGTTCTTC. Translation gives CASSTSSGGAYEQFF.

The genes are TRBV27 and TRBJ2-1; no firm D call. CDR1 and CDR2 from the germline V gene are MNHEY and SMNVEV (reference sequence). The CDR3 length is 15 residues. V was pared by 0 bases and J by 12 bases, with 18 bases between. CDR3 sequence: CASSLSPREPPGQFF. CDR3 DNA sequence: TGTGCCAGCAGTTTATCCCCCCGAGAGCCCCCAGGGCAGTTCTTC.